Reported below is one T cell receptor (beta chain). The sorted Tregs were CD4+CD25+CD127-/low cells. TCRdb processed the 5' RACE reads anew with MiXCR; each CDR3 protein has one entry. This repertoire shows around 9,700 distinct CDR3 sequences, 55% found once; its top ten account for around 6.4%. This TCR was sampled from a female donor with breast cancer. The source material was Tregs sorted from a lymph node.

In nucleotides, the CDR3 is TGCAGTGCTAGAGATCCTTATCGGGTCTATGGCTACACCTTC. The encoded protein is CSARDPYRVYGYTF. The chain couples TRBV20-1 to TRBJ1-2, with D uncertain. Germline values: CDR1 DFQATT, CDR2 SNEGSKA (reference sequence). V shed 0 bases and J shed 4 bases, with 12 bases lying between them. This CDR3 region has 14 residues.